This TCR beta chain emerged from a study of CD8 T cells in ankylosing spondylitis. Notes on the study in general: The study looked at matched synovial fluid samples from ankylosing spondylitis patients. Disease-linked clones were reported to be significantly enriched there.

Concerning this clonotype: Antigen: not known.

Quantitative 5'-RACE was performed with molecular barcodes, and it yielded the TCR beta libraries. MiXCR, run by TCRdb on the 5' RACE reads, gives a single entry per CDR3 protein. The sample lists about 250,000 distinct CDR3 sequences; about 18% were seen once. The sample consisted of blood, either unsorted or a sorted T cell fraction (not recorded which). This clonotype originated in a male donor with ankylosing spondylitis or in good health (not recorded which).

The CDR3 is CASSHKEGGLAHEQYF. The CDR3 DNA reads as TGTGCCAGCAGCCACAAAGAGGGGGGACTAGCTCACGAGCAGTACTTC. V usage is TRBV4-2 and J usage is TRBJ2-7, with 9 bases fitting TRBD2. Germline CDR1 and CDR2: LGHNA and YNFKEQ. The CDR3 contains 16 residues. V lost 3 bases to trimming and J lost 5 bases; unmatched junction nucleotides: 11.